These 6 T cell receptor beta chains were sequenced from one sample in a study of cytomegalovirus exposure and HLA in healthy donors. The PCR used 60 Vbeta and 13 Jbeta primers. This table comes from immunoSEQ multiplex PCR, and its TCRdb copy is limited to in-frame clones, with some not included. The sample has some 150,000 clones, almost 85% seen once. The sample taken for sequencing was PBMCs. Every receptor here comes from a man aged 25-45 years in good health and CMV-seropositive.

This sequence joins TRBV7-8 and TRBJ1-5; D possibly corresponds to TRBD1 (5 bases). Trimming took 5 bases from V and 2 from J, leaving 13 bases between them. The CDR3 runs to 15 residues. The germline gives CDR1 SGHVS, CDR2 FQNEAQ. The CDR3 sequence: CASSRGSMGNQPQHF. CDR3 nucleotides: TGTGCCAGCAGCCGGGGGTCCATGGGCAATCAGCCCCAGCATTTT.

The chain couples TRBV11-3 to TRBJ2-7; 9 nucleotides match TRBD1. The trim removed 0 bases at V and 0 bases at J, leaving 6 bases unmatched. This CDR3 is 17 amino acids long. Germline values: CDR1 SGHNT, CDR2 YENEEA. CDR3 residues: CASSLDGGTGSSYEQYF. The CDR3 DNA is TGTGCCAGCAGCTTAGATGGCGGGACAGGGAGCTCCTACGAGCAGTACTTC. Full variable domain (missing parts from reference TRBV11-3 and TRBJ2-7): EAGVVQSPRYKIIEKKQPVAFWCNPISGHNTLYWYLQNLGQGPELLIRYENEEAVDDSQLPKDRFSAERLKGVDSTLKIQPAELGDSAVYLCASSLDGGTGSSYEQYFGPGTRLTVT.

This chain joins TRBV30 and TRBJ2-7; the match to TRBD1 covers 7 bases. CDR3 length equals 15 residues. V shed 3 bases, J shed 4 bases, and the junction held 12 bases outside the gene matches. Germline V gene data show CDR1 as GTSNPN and CDR2 as SVGIG (reference sequence). CDR3 sequence reads: CAWRGQRRALYEQYF. CDR3 nucleotide sequence: TGTGCCTGGAGGGGACAGCGGAGAGCTTTGTACGAGCAGTACTTC.

The V call is TRBV28, the J call TRBJ2-1, with 8 nucleotides matching TRBD2. The CDR3 is 16 residues long. With 2 bases clipped from V and 3 bases from J, the junction kept 6 bases outside the gene matches. Per the germline V gene, CDR1 is MDHEN and CDR2 is SYDVKM. The CDR3 bases are TGTGCCAGCAGTTTAGGGGTGGGGACTAGCTACAATGAGCAGTTCTTC. Translated, it gives CASSLGVGTSYNEQFF. The variable domain in full, with the rest retrieved from reference TRBV28 and TRBJ2-1, is DVKVTQSSRYLVKRTGEKVFLECVQDMDHENMFWYRQDPGLGLRLIYFSYDVKMKEKGDIPEGYSVSREKKERFSLILESASTNQTSMYLCASSLGVGTSYNEQFFGPGTRLTVL.

The rearrangement links TRBV9 to TRBJ2-7; D is undetermined. Germline CDR1 is SGDLS and CDR2 is YYNGEE. The CDR3 is made up of 14 amino acids. The V end was cut by 3 bases, the J end by 0 bases, with 10 bases between. In nucleotides, the CDR3 is TGTGCCAGCAGCGCCGCCATGAGCTCCTACGAGCAGTACTTC. Residues: CASSAAMSSYEQYF.

The chain recombines TRBV5-3 with TRBJ2-3; TRBD2 matches 12 bases. TRBV5-3 is filed as an ORF, its function uncertain. CDR3 length: 16 amino acids. With V trimmed by 1 base and J by 2 bases, 2 bases remained unmatched. In DNA form, the CDR3 reads TGTGCCAGAAGCTTGAGACTAGCGGGGGTCACAGATACGCAGTATTTT. This translates into CARSLRLAGVTDTQYF.